This TCR beta chain was captured by sequencing in a study of pediatric ulcerative colitis. Losses at the gene ends were 1 base for V and 4 bases for J; bases not matched to a gene: 5. The germline CDR1 and CDR2 sequences are SGHTA and FQGNSA. The CDR3 length is 16 residues. Broader study findings: All ulcerative colitis patients, but no controls, carried a couple of rectal clonotypes.

Blood was drawn at the time of colonoscopy. Each sample received Survey-level depth of up to 500,000 reads. TCRdb's copy holds only in-frame clones and misses some; the assay was immunoSEQ multiplex PCR. The sample comprises about 60,000 clones, 87% of which are singletons, and approximately 1.5% rests with the top ten. For this clone: What it recognizes is unknown.

The receptor's source is a boy aged 10-17 years who was a control in a study of pediatric ulcerative colitis. Source material: blood. The chain carries TRBV7-2 and TRBJ2-3; 10 bases line up with TRBD2. The DNA for the CDR3 is TGTGCCAGCAGCTTAGTTGGCCTAGCGGGAGCAGATACGCAGTATTTT. As protein: CASSLVGLAGADTQYF.